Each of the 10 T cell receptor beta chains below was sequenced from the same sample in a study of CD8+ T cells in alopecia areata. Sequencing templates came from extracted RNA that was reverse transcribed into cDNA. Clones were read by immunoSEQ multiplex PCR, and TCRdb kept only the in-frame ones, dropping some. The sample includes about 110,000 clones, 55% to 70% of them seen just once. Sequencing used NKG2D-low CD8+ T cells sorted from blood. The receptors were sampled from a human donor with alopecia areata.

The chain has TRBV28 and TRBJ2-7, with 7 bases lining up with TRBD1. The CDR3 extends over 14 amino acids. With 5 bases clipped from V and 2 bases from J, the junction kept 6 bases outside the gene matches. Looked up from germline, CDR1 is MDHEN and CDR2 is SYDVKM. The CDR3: CASSLAGTAYEQYF. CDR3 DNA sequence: TGTGCCAGCAGTCTCGCCGGGACAGCCTACGAGCAGTACTTC.

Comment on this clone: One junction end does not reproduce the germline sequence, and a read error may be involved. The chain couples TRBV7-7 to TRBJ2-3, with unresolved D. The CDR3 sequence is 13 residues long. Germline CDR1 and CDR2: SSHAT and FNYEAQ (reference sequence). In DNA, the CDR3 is TGTGCTAGCAGCTGGCACAGCTCAGATACGCAGTATTTT. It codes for CASSWHSSDTQYF.

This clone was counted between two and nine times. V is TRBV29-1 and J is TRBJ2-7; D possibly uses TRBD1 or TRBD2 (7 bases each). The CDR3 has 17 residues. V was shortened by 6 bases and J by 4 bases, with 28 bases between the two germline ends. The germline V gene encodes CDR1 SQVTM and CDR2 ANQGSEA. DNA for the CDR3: TGCAGCGTCCTGGGAGGGGGCGGAATAAAATGGGGATACGAGCAGTACTTC. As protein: CSVLGGGGIKWGYEQYF.

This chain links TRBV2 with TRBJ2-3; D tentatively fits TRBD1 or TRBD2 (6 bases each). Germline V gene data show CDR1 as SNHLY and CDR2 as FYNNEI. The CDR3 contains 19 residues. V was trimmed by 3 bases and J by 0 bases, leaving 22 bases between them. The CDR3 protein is CASSDRQGRLRYSTDTQYF. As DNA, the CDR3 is TGTGCCAGCAGTGATCGGCAGGGGAGGTTACGATATAGCACAGATACGCAGTATTTT.

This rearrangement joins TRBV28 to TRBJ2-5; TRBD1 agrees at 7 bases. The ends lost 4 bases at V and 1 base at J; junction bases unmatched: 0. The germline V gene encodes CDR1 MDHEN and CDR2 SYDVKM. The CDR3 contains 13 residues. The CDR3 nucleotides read TGTGCCAGCAGTTGGGACAGCCAAGAGACCCAGTACTTC. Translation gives CASSWDSQETQYF.

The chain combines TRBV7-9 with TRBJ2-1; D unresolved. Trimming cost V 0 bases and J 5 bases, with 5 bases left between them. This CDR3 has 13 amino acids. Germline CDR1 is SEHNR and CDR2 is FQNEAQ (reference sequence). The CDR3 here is CASSLARDNEQFF. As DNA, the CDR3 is TGTGCCAGCAGCTTAGCCCGAGACAATGAGCAGTTCTTC.

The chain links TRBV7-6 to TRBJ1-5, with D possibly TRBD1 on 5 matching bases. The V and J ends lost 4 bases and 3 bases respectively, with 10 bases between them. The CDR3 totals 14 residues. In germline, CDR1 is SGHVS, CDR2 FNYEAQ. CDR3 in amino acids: CASSSGGANQPQHF. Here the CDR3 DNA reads TGTGCCAGCAGCTCCGGGGGAGCCAATCAGCCCCAGCATTTT.

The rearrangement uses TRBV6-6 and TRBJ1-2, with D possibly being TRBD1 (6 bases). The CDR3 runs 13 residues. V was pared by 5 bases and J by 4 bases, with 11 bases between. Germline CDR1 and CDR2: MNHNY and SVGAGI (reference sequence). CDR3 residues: CASSHRDGYGYTF. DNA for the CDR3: TGTGCCAGCAGTCACAGGGATGGCTATGGCTACACCTTC.

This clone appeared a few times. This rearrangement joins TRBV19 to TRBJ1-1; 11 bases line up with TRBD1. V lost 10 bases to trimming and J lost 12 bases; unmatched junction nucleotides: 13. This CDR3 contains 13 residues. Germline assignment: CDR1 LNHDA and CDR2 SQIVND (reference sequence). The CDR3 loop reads CATKTGTGGIPFF. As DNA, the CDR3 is TGTGCCACAAAAACGGGGACAGGGGGGATACCTTTCTTT.

CDR3 DNA: TGTGCCAGCAGCTTGGGTTGGTACGAGCAGTACTTC. It specifies CASSLGWYEQYF. This chain joins TRBV11-2 and TRBJ2-7, with D unresolved. The ends were cut back, 3 bases at V and 4 bases at J, with 7 bases in the middle. The V gene's germline CDR1 is SGHAT and CDR2 FQNNGV. CDR3 length: 12 amino acids.